This T cell receptor beta chain was observed in a study of beta chain features in type 1 diabetes. Study findings and constraints: People with Type 1 diabetes carried modestly yet significantly shorter TCRB CDR3s in all four CD4+ subsets.

Since all of the isolated RNA was reverse transcribed, expressed TCRB transcripts were what got sequenced. Method: immunoSEQ multiplex PCR; TCRdb's copy keeps in-frame clones and lacks some. The profile shows about 350,000 clones, around 20% of them singletons. Germline trimming cut 7 bases from V and 7 bases from J; bases unmatched to any gene: 10. The germline gives CDR1 SNHLY, CDR2 FYNNEI. This CDR3 is 14 amino acids long. A few counts support this clone. Its antigen is not known. This chain joins TRBV2 and TRBJ1-1, with 9 nucleotides matching TRBD1. This TCR was sampled from a woman aged 18-29 years in good health. The sample comprised naive CD4+ T cells from blood. CDR3 in DNA: TGTGCCAGCAACGAGGACAGGGGCCGGGTTGAAGCTTTCTTT. Translation gives CASNEDRGRVEAFF.